This T cell receptor (beta chain) derives from a study of control samples from healthy donors and cancer patients. Profiled with immunoSEQ multiplex PCR; TCRdb holds only in-frame clones, not every one. The table has 100,000 or so clones, 79% seen once. This clone was observed a handful of times. The CDR3 spans 14 residues. Looked up from germline, CDR1 is LGHDT and CDR2 is YNNKEL (reference sequence). V dropped 5 bases and J dropped 4 bases, with 14 bases sitting between them. The J gene is TRBJ1-1, the V gene TRBV3-1 (or the pseudogene TRBV3-2); no definite D call. The sample taken for sequencing was blood. This clonotype was sampled from a woman aged 30 to 39 in good health. As DNA, the CDR3 is TGTGCCAGCAGCGCTAAGGGAAGACCCACTGAAGCTTTCTTT. It encodes CASSAKGRPTEAFF.